A single T cell receptor beta chain is shown here with its context. Its antigen is currently unknown. The CDR3 is made up of 13 amino acids. The germline CDR1 and CDR2 sequences are SGHTA and FQGTGA. V shed 4 bases and J shed 8 bases, with 13 bases lying between them. Primers used in a second PCR of about 7 to 12 cycles were a sample-barcoded 5' primer and a J-beta primer mix. There were at least 2.5 million CDR3-containing paired-end reads obtained from each sample. TCRdb passed the 5' RACE reads through MiXCR, listing each CDR3 protein once. The data show around 780,000 distinct CDR3 sequences, roughly three fifths seen once. This entry is derived from a study of blood T cells in healthy people across ages. Findings of the study overall: The study lacked donor CMV status, which possibly confounded expanded clonotype changes. Naive T cell percentage showed a strong correlation with TCR beta diversity. The unsorted PBMCs prevented any conclusive comparison of naive versus antigen-experienced cells.

Sequencing used blood. This receptor was identified in a man in his forties in good health. The chain employs TRBV7-3 and TRBJ2-3; no definite D call. The CDR3 region is CASSSPPKGTQYF. CDR3 nucleotides: TGTGCCAGCAGCTCACCGCCAAAGGGTACGCAGTATTTT.